This TCR beta chain was identified in a study of tumor and adjacent non-tumor tissue in lung cancer. For the study at large: Patients were aged roughly 30 to 76, roughly 9 men and about five women, stage I to III. Each sample yielded 4 million to 5 million productive TCRbeta reads on average.

Three rounds of nested PCR, following a modified ARM-PCR protocol, produced the TCRbeta library. TCRdb re-derived calls from the multiplex PCR reads in MiXCR, one entry per CDR3 protein. The top ten clones hold under 20% of a sample with approximately 110,000 distinct CDR3 sequences, under 65% of them seen once. RNA was extracted from bulk tissue without any cell sorting. This non-tumor lung sample came from over 3 cm beyond the tumor edge. Newly diagnosed lung cancer patients had thoracic surgery in China, August–late 2014, without prior chemotherapy. With regard to this clonotype: A read error may produce the germline difference seen at one junction end.

The TCR comes from a man aged 55 to 70 with non-small cell lung cancer. The sequenced sample was distant non-tumor lung tissue.

The CDR3: CASSRRTSTATQYF. CDR3 nucleotides: TGCGCCAGTAGCCGCCGGACCTCTACGGCTACGCAGTATTTT. This chain uses TRBV11-2 with TRBJ2-3; no reliable D call. Germline CDR1 SGHAT, CDR2 FQNNGV. CDR3 length: 14 amino acids.